This is a list of T cell receptor beta chains from one sample in a study of blood T cell repertoires in COVID-19. Data came from immunoSEQ multiplex PCR; TCRdb stores just in-frame clones and leaves some out. The sample contains around 200,000 clones, more than 70% of which appear only once. Sample: PBMCs or T cells enriched from blood (not recorded which). These receptors all stem from a woman aged 40 to 49 with acute COVID-19. Both conserved end residues are part of each CDR3. The D gene is left open where the match is weak. Clone sizes are given selectively: once, few, many, or a class where the clone is expanded.

length	J	D	size	V	DNA	CDR3
13	TRBJ1-4	TRBD1	-	TRBV29-1	TGCAGCGTTCGACAGGGCGGAAATGAAAAACTGTTTTTT	CSVRQGGNEKLFF
14	TRBJ2-5	-	-	TRBV6-2/TRBV6-3	TGTGCCAGCAGTTACTTCCACAGGCCGGAGACCCAGTACTTC	CASSYFHRPETQYF
11	TRBJ1-2	-	-	TRBV3-1/TRBV3-2	TGTGCCAGCAGCCAAGAGAGGGGCTACACCTTC	CASSQERGYTF
13	TRBJ1-5	TRBD1	-	TRBV28	TGTGCCAGCAGTCGACAGGGTCACCAGCCCCAGCATTTT	CASSRQGHQPQHF
15	TRBJ2-1	TRBD2	-	TRBV30	TGTGCCTGGAGTGGAGGTAGCGGGGGTATCTATGAGCAGTTCTTC	CAWSGGSGGIYEQFF
14	TRBJ2-5	TRBD1	-	TRBV7-2	TGTGCCAGCCGAAAACGGGACAGACAAGAGACCCAGTACTTC	CASRKRDRQETQYF
15	TRBJ1-1	TRBD1	once	TRBV19	TGTGCCAGTAGTATGTTGGGACAGGGGGGCACTGAAGCTTTCTTT	CASSMLGQGGTEAFF
14	TRBJ2-1	-	once	TRBV23-1	TGCGCCAGCACTTCATCGAGCTCCTACAATGAGCAGTTCTTC	CASTSSSSYNEQFF
12	TRBJ1-2	-	few	TRBV20-1	TGCAGTGCTAGTGAGGGCAACTATGGCTACACCTTC	CSASEGNYGYTF
14	TRBJ1-6	-	-	TRBV19	TGTGCCAGTAGTCCCCTGCGGCTGGCTTCACCCCTCCACTTT	CASSPLRLASPLHF
14	TRBJ1-2	TRBD1	-	TRBV27	TGTGCCAGCAGTTCCAGCCGGGACAGGGACGGCTACACCTTC	CASSSSRDRDGYTF
16	TRBJ2-1	-	few	TRBV6-5	TGTGCCAGCAGTTACCGAGCGGGCCACTCCTACAATGAGCAGTTCTTC	CASSYRAGHSYNEQFF
18	TRBJ1-4	TRBD1	once	TRBV16	TGTGCCAGCAGCCAACTGACCCGGGACAGAACAACTAATGAAAAACTGTTTTTT	CASSQLTRDRTTNEKLFF
19	TRBJ2-2	TRBD2	-	TRBV5-1	TGCGCCAGCAGCCCTGAGACGGGACTAGCGAAGAAGAACACCGGGGAGCTGTTTTTT	CASSPETGLAKKNTGELFF
16	TRBJ2-5	TRBD2	once	TRBV6-2/TRBV6-3	TGTGCCAGCAGTAGGGGACTAGCGGGGTCCCAAGAGACCCAGTACTTC	CASSRGLAGSQETQYF
15	TRBJ2-7	-	-	TRBV21-1	TGTGCCAGCAGCACCTGCGGCAGGGGGTTCTACGAGCAGTACTTC	CASSTCGRGFYEQYF
13	TRBJ2-5	TRBD2	-	TRBV7-9	TGTGCCACCGGGACTAGCGGAGAAGAGACCCAGTACTTC	CATGTSGEETQYF
15	TRBJ2-4	-	-	TRBV3-1/TRBV3-2	TGTGCCAGCAGCCTCCGAGCGGTAGCCAAAAACATTCAGTACTTC	CASSLRAVAKNIQYF
15	TRBJ2-3	TRBD2	-	TRBV5-5	TGTGCCAGCAGCTATAGCGGGAGCGACACAGATACGCAGTATTTT	CASSYSGSDTDTQYF
15	TRBJ2-1	TRBD1	-	TRBV7-2	TGTGCCAGCAGCTTTAGACAGGGGACCTACAATGAGCAGTTCTTC	CASSFRQGTYNEQFF
15	TRBJ1-6	-	-	TRBV7-9	TGTGCCAGCAGCTTAGATACTTCAAATAATTCACCCCTCCACTTT	CASSLDTSNNSPLHF
13	TRBJ1-2	-	-	TRBV7-9	TGTGCCAGCAGCTTAGCGCAGGACTATGGCTACACCTTC	CASSLAQDYGYTF
14	TRBJ1-2	TRBD1	-	TRBV4-1	TGCGCCAGCAGCCAAGCGACAGGGGGCGACGGCTACACCTTC	CASSQATGGDGYTF
12	TRBJ1-1	TRBD1	-	TRBV29-1	TGCAGCGTTATGAGGACAGGGAGGTCAGCTTTCTTT	CSVMRTGRSAFF
13	TRBJ1-1	-	-	TRBV6-4	TGTGCCAGCAGTGAACGACAGAACACTGAAGCTTTCTTT	CASSERQNTEAFF
15	TRBJ1-3	-	-	TRBV21-1	TGTGCCAGCAGCTTGACGGAGGAATCTGGAAACACCATATATTTT	CASSLTEESGNTIYF
10	TRBJ1-1	-	-	TRBV30	TGTGCCTGGAGTGTAGAGTCAGCTTTCTTT	CAWSVESAFF
14	TRBJ1-6	-	few	TRBV3-1/TRBV3-2	TGTGCCAGCACCCCCCGGGACTATAATTCACCCCTCCACTTT	CASTPRDYNSPLHF
15	TRBJ1-6	TRBD1	once	TRBV27	TGTGCCAGCAGTACTGGGACAGCGAGGAATTCACCCCTCCACTTT	CASSTGTARNSPLHF
13	TRBJ2-5	-	once	TRBV6-5	TGTGCCAGCGCCCACAGCCACATCCAGACCCAGTACTTC	CASAHSHIQTQYF
17	TRBJ1-6	TRBD1	-	TRBV7-2	TGTGCCAGCAGCTCGGGACAGGGGGCGATCCTTGATTCACCCCTCCACTTT	CASSSGQGAILDSPLHF
12	TRBJ1-1	-	-	TRBV29-1	TGCAGCGTTGTGTCAGGGAACACTGAAGCTTTCTTT	CSVVSGNTEAFF
15	TRBJ2-1	-	-	TRBV9	TGTGCCAGCAGCGGGAGGGCGTTGGTCTACAATGAGCAGTTCTTC	CASSGRALVYNEQFF
13	TRBJ1-2	-	-	TRBV25-1	TGTGTCAGCAGAGGGGAGGCTAACTATGGCTACACCTTC	CVSRGEANYGYTF
19	TRBJ2-1	TRBD2	once	TRBV5-1	TGCGCCAGCAGCGTATCCGGGACTAGCGCCGCAAGCTCCTACAATGAGCAGTTCTTC	CASSVSGTSAASSYNEQFF
13	TRBJ1-1	-	-	TRBV6-5	TGTGCCAGCAGTTACTCGAGACGGGATGAAGCTTTCTTT	CASSYSRRDEAFF
14	TRBJ2-1	-	-	TRBV11-2	TGTGCCAGCAGCCCGACGGGTCCCTACAATGAGCAGTTCTTC	CASSPTGPYNEQFF
14	TRBJ2-1	-	-	TRBV5-1	TGCGCCAGCAGCTTGGGGACTGTCTCCAATGAGCAGTTCTTC	CASSLGTVSNEQFF
13	TRBJ1-2	-	-	TRBV28	TGTGCCAGCAGTTTCCTTCAGATCTATGGCTACACCTTC	CASSFLQIYGYTF
15	TRBJ1-2	-	-	TRBV29-1	TGCAGCGTTGAAGTATACGTGGTCAGTAACTATGGCTACACCTTC	CSVEVYVVSNYGYTF
12	TRBJ2-7	-	-	TRBV7-8	TGTGCCAGCTCACTACAGGACTACGAGCAGTACTTC	CASSLQDYEQYF
14	TRBJ1-1	-	-	TRBV6-5	TGTGCCAGCAGGAAACTTGGGGGCGACATTGAAGCTTTCTTT	CASRKLGGDIEAFF
18	TRBJ2-1	TRBD2	-	TRBV6-1	TGTGCCAGCAGTGTCGTTCTTTCGGGGGGGAGCTCCTACAATGAGCAGTTCTTC	CASSVVLSGGSSYNEQFF
13	TRBJ1-1	-	-	TRBV19	TGTGCCAGTAGTATACGGAGATCGACTGAAGCTTTCTTT	CASSIRRSTEAFF